This passage covers 20 T cell receptor beta chains from one sample sequenced in a study of identical twins. Each CDR3 protein gets one entry after TCRdb re-called the 5' RACE reads with MiXCR. The data contain around 550,000 distinct CDR3 sequences, around 15% of them singletons. These records were also assigned to another study, of yellow fever vaccine responses in identical twins.

Sequencing was done on a sample of CD4+ T cells sorted from blood. The receptors were gathered from a woman aged 18 to 35 in good health.

This clonotype was seen only a few times. The chain couples TRBV5-5 to TRBJ2-3; D uncertain. There are 13 residues in the CDR3. Trimming cost V 1 base and J 7 bases, with 10 bases left between them. Germline V CDR1 and CDR2: SGHKS, YYEKEE (reference sequence). CDR3 sequence (DNA): TGTGCCAGCAGCTTGTCCTACATGAATACGCAGTATTTT. It translates to CASSLSYMNTQYF. The full variable domain, in which reference TRBV5-5 and TRBJ2-3 provide the parts outside the CDR3, is DAGVTQSPTHLIKTRGQQVTLRCSPISGHKSVSWYQQVLGQGPQFIFQYYEKEERGRGNFPDRFSARQFPNYSSELNVNALLLGDSALYLCASSLSYMNTQYFGPGTRLTVL.

This clonotype occurred a few times. CDR3 residues: CASSLRGTSVKTQETQYF. CDR3 DNA sequence: TGTGCCAGCAGCTTAAGGGGGACTAGCGTTAAAACCCAAGAGACCCAGTACTTC. The chain uses TRBV11-2 and TRBJ2-5; TRBD2 matches 10 bases. V shed 2 bases, J shed 1 base, and the junction held 10 bases outside the gene matches. CDR1 is SGHAT and CDR2 is FQNNGV in the germline V gene. This CDR3 region has 18 residues.

This clonotype showed up just a few times. The V call is TRBV11-2, the J call TRBJ2-5; TRBD2 matches at 15 bases. The J segment lost 5 bases and the V segment lost 1 base, leaving 2 bases of the junction unmatched. This CDR3 is 16 amino acids long. Looked up from germline, CDR1 is SGHAT and CDR2 is FQNNGV. Written as DNA, the CDR3 is TGTGCCAGCAGCTTAGTAGGGACTAGCGGGAGGGAGACCCAGTACTTC. It yields the protein CASSLVGTSGRETQYF.

The J gene is TRBJ2-4, the V gene TRBV20-1; perhaps D is TRBD1 or TRBD2 (5 bases each). Germline V gene data show CDR1 as DFQATT and CDR2 as SNEGSKA (reference sequence). CDR3 length: 15 residues. Trimming took 6 bases from V and 2 from J, leaving 17 bases between them. DNA of the CDR3: TGCAGTGCCCACCCCGGGGCAGGGCCCAAAAACATTCAGTACTTC. This encodes CSAHPGAGPKNIQYF.

This clonotype was counted ten times or more. V usage is TRBV15 and J usage is TRBJ1-3; no firm D call. The V end lost 4 bases, the J end lost 2 bases, and 12 bases lay between the germline ends. Germline CDR1 reads LNHNV; CDR2 reads YYDKDF (reference sequence). The length of the CDR3 is 15 residues. The CDR3 is CATSMGYSAGNTIYF. The DNA of the CDR3 is TGTGCCACCAGCATGGGGTATAGTGCTGGAAACACCATATATTTT.

This clonotype occurred a few times. This rearrangement joins TRBV4-1 to TRBJ2-3; 10 bases are a match to TRBD2. Germline CDR1 and CDR2: MGHRA and YSYEKL. The ends lost 4 bases at V and 2 bases at J; junction bases unmatched: 18. The CDR3 is made up of 20 amino acids. CDR3 region: CASSPPRTSGPLFNTDTQYF. The CDR3 nucleotides read TGCGCCAGCAGCCCTCCGAGGACTAGCGGCCCTCTTTTTAACACAGATACGCAGTATTTT.

This clonotype appeared a few times. The chain joins TRBV6-2 or TRBV6-3 to TRBJ1-2; D is undetermined. V was shortened by 4 bases and J by 11 bases, with 23 bases between the two germline ends. This CDR3 is built from 15 residues. Germline assignment: CDR1 MNHEY and CDR2 SVGEGT. The CDR3 here is CASSSSPPVALGYTF. CDR3 nucleotide sequence: TGTGCCAGCAGTTCTTCCCCCCCCGTCGCCCTTGGATACACCTTC.

The J gene is TRBJ2-5, the V gene TRBV11-2; D gene unclear. The CDR3 sequence is 14 residues long. Per the germline V gene, CDR1 is SGHAT and CDR2 is FQNNGV. V dropped 2 bases and J dropped 5 bases, with 12 bases sitting between them. CDR3 sequence: CASSLSSLVETQYF. DNA for the CDR3: TGTGCCAGCAGCTTATCATCCCTAGTCGAGACCCAGTACTTC.

This clonotype has ten or more counts. V gene TRBV10-3 combines with J gene TRBJ2-7, with 9 bases matching TRBD2. Germline trimming cut 5 bases from V and 3 bases from J; bases unmatched to any gene: 2. The germline CDR1 and CDR2 sequences are ENHRY and SYGVKD. The CDR3 consists of 13 residues. The CDR3 protein is CAISLAGDYEQYF. As DNA, the CDR3 is TGTGCCATCAGTTTAGCGGGAGACTACGAGCAGTACTTC.

At least ten counts were recorded for this clonotype. The genes are TRBV12-3 or TRBV12-4 and TRBJ2-5; TRBD2 matches at 8 bases. The CDR3 covers 14 residues. V lost 7 bases to trimming and J lost 2 bases; unmatched junction nucleotides: 6. CDR3 in amino acids: CASTPGGVQETQYF. CDR3 nucleotides: TGTGCCAGCACACCCGGGGGGGTGCAAGAGACCCAGTACTTC.

In this sample, this clonotype turned up many times. V usage is TRBV29-1 and J usage is TRBJ2-4; D may be TRBD1 (5 bases). The CDR3 extends over 16 amino acids. CDR1 SQVTM and CDR2 ANQGSEA come from the germline V gene. Trimming removed 0 bases at V and 0 bases at J, with 12 bases between. The CDR3 nucleotides read TGCAGCGTTGAAGAATCCCACGACAGAGCCAAAAACATTCAGTACTTC. This sequence encodes CSVEESHDRAKNIQYF.

This clonotype has at least ten counts. The V and J genes are TRBV10-3 and TRBJ1-5; D is undetermined. This CDR3 has 14 amino acids. Germline lookup yields CDR1 ENHRY and CDR2 SYGVKD. V lost 2 bases to trimming and J lost 2 bases, with 7 bases between them. The CDR3 sequence is CAISEGVGNQPQHF. CDR3 sequence (DNA): TGTGCCATCAGTGAGGGTGTGGGCAATCAGCCCCAGCATTTT.

This clonotype turned up a few times. This chain uses TRBV20-1 with TRBJ2-7; D is unclear. Germline CDR1 reads DFQATT; CDR2 reads SNEGSKA (reference sequence). The CDR3 spans 12 residues. Trimming took 6 bases from V and 3 from J, leaving 12 bases between them. CDR3 DNA sequence: TGCAGTGCGACACGGGTAGGCTACGAGCAGTACTTC. Translation gives CSATRVGYEQYF.

The chain uses TRBV28 and TRBJ2-2; 7 bases are shared with TRBD2. The CDR3 runs 15 residues. Germline lookup yields CDR1 MDHEN and CDR2 SYDVKM. V gave up 3 bases and J gave up 4 bases; unmatched junction bases: 5. The CDR3 loop reads CASSFGLAATGELFF. The DNA of the CDR3 is TGTGCCAGCAGTTTTGGGCTAGCGGCCACCGGGGAGCTGTTTTTT.

This chain links TRBV28 with TRBJ2-2; D perhaps matches TRBD2 (6 bases). Germline V gene data show CDR1 as MDHEN and CDR2 as SYDVKM. Trimming shortened V by 11 bases and J by 6 bases, and 13 bases separated the two germline ends. The CDR3 has 12 amino acids. The CDR3 here is CAVERVSGELFF. The CDR3 DNA sequence: TGTGCCGTAGAGCGGGTGTCCGGGGAGCTGTTTTTT.

This clonotype was picked up a small number of times. This sequence joins TRBV3-1 and TRBJ1-4; 9 bases align to TRBD1. The CDR3 loop spans 15 amino acids. The V segment lost 4 bases and the J segment 3 bases; nucleotides outside the gene matches: 3. Germline V gene sequence: CDR1 LGHDT, CDR2 YNNKEL (reference sequence). The CDR3 protein is CASSPGQGPNEKLFF. The CDR3 DNA reads TGTGCCAGCAGCCCTGGACAGGGGCCTAATGAAAAACTGTTTTTT.

The chain employs TRBV5-1 and TRBJ2-6; D gene ambiguous. V gave up 0 bases and J gave up 0 bases, with 13 bases separating them. CDR3 length: 18 residues. Germline CDR1 and CDR2: SGHRS and YFSETQ. DNA for the CDR3: TGCGCCAGCAGCTTGGGTGAGGCTGGCCGCTCTGGGGCCAACGTCCTGACTTTC. Protein sequence: CASSLGEAGRSGANVLTF.

This rearrangement joins TRBV5-4 to TRBJ2-2; D is possibly TRBD1 (6 bases). In germline, CDR1 is SGHNT, CDR2 YYREEE (reference sequence). The CDR3 covers 15 residues. The V and J ends lost 1 base and 6 bases respectively, with 13 bases between them. CDR3 sequence: CASSLLGGDPGELFF. The CDR3 DNA sequence: TGTGCCAGCAGCTTGTTAGGGGGTGATCCCGGGGAGCTGTTTTTT.

This clonotype showed up just a few times. The chain uses TRBV6-1 and TRBJ2-3, with 9 bases matching TRBD2. Germline V gives CDR1 MNHNS, CDR2 SASEGT. V lost 6 bases, J lost 2 bases, and 3 bases stayed unmatched. CDR3 length: 14 residues. CDR3 residues: CASRTSGYTDTQYF. The CDR3 DNA reads as TGTGCCAGCAGGACTAGCGGTTACACAGATACGCAGTATTTT.

The chain carries TRBV9 and TRBJ2-5; TRBD2 matches 8 bases. CDR3 length equals 14 residues. The V gene end was trimmed by 0 bases and the J gene end by 4 bases; junction bases not matched to a gene: 2. Germline CDR1 and CDR2: SGDLS and YYNGEE. DNA of the CDR3: TGTGCCAGCAGCGTAGACGGGGGGGGAGAGACCCAGTACTTC. This encodes CASSVDGGGETQYF.